This TCR beta chain was recovered during a study of T cell responses to AZD1222 COVID-19 vaccine. Study summary: Second-dose intervals of approximately 4 or approximately 12 weeks were pooled. Regarding the study as a whole: Researchers took repertoire samples only after the peak T cell response had come. There were vaccine-associated CD4 TCRs across spike, dominant at 160-218 and 743-854. White British ancestry dominated among donors, who included more females, and clonal diversity was possibly underestimated.

Profiled with immunoSEQ multiplex PCR; TCRdb holds only in-frame clones, not every one. The repertoire holds 180,000 or so clones, with 85% to 90% as singletons. The CDR3 totals 14 residues. The V gene's germline CDR1 is KGHSH and CDR2 LQKENI. V lost 0 bases and J lost 10; bases outside the gene matches: 7. Points on this clone: The antigen is undetermined.

The sequence was collected from an adult in good health. The J gene is TRBJ2-3, the V gene TRBV18; TRBD1 matches at 7 bases. The starting material was peripheral blood, obtained on day 0 of AZD1222 vaccination. The CDR3 DNA follows: TGTGCCAGCTCACCACCGTCAGACAGGGCGGCGCAGTATTTT. Its protein product is CASSPPSDRAAQYF.